The 10 T cell receptor beta chains reported below all come from one sample, sequenced in a study of cytomegalovirus exposure and HLA in healthy donors. The PCR had 60 Vbeta and 13 Jbeta primers. Here immunoSEQ multiplex PCR was the method, and the copy in TCRdb shows in-frame clones only, minus some. The table records 150,000 to 200,000 clones, about four fifths of them present only once. Material for sequencing was PBMCs. These TCRs come from a male donor in good health and CMV-seropositive.

This clone has more than one count but fewer than ten. The chain joins TRBV5-1 to TRBJ2-5; 11 bases align to TRBD2. Germline V gene lookup returns CDR1 SGHRS and CDR2 YFSETQ. Trimming took 7 bases from V and 5 from J; bases not matched to a gene: 10. The CDR3 has 15 amino acids. CDR3 sequence: CASRGLAARQETQYF. In DNA form, the CDR3 reads TGCGCCAGCCGGGGACTAGCGGCACGTCAGGAGACCCAGTACTTC.

J is TRBJ2-1 and V is TRBV25-1; possible D gene TRBD1, 6 bases. The germline gives CDR1 MGHDK, CDR2 SYGVNS. V was cut by 4 bases and J by 4 bases, with 14 bases left in between. The CDR3 sequence is 15 residues long. The CDR3 here is CASSVPGTPYNEQFF. As DNA, the CDR3 is TGTGCCAGCAGTGTCCCCGGGACACCGTACAATGAGCAGTTCTTC. Full variable domain (outside the CDR3, taken from reference TRBV25-1 and TRBJ2-1): EADIYQTPRYLVIGTGKKITLECSQTMGHDKMYWYQQDPGMELHLIHYSYGVNSTEKGDLSSESTVSRIRTEHFPLTLESARPSHTSQYLCASSVPGTPYNEQFFGPGTRLTVL.

This rearrangement joins TRBV2 to TRBJ1-4; no firm D call. CDR3 length: 13 amino acids. Trimming pared 7 bases from V and 7 bases from J, leaving 13 bases between. CDR1 is SNHLY and CDR2 is FYNNEI in the germline V gene. The CDR3 loop reads CASTLIFGEKLFF. In DNA form, the CDR3 reads TGTGCCAGCACTCTAATCTTTGGTGAAAAACTGTTTTTT.

The V gene is TRBV27, the J gene TRBJ2-7, with 7 nucleotides matching TRBD1. This CDR3 has 12 amino acids. With V trimmed by 10 bases and J by 5 bases, 8 bases remained unmatched. From germline, CDR1 is MNHEY and CDR2 SMNVEV (reference sequence). The CDR3 here is CATRTGVHEQYF. The CDR3 DNA follows: TGTGCCACCCGAACAGGGGTCCACGAGCAGTACTTC.

This clone was counted a few times. The chain employs TRBV4-3 and TRBJ1-1; no reliable D call. Trimming removed 4 bases from V and 0 bases from J, with 6 bases in between. The CDR3 consists of 13 residues. The germline CDR1 and CDR2 sequences are LGHNA and YSLEER. CDR3 loop: CASSRTVNTEAFF. The CDR3 DNA follows: TGCGCCAGCAGCCGAACAGTGAACACTGAAGCTTTCTTT.

This chain connects TRBV14 to TRBJ1-2; maybe TRBD1 (5 bases). The CDR3 length is 14 residues. V was trimmed by 0 bases and J by 8 bases, leaving 13 bases between them. Germline assignment: CDR1 SGHDN and CDR2 FVKESK. This CDR3 reads CASSQDLAGQGYTF. CDR3 DNA: TGTGCCAGCAGCCAAGATCTGGCAGGGCAGGGCTACACCTTC.

The chain has TRBV4-1 and TRBJ1-4; perhaps TRBD1 as D (5 bases). The CDR3 has 14 amino acids. The V gene lost 1 base and the J gene lost 14 bases, with 17 bases spanning the gap. Germline CDR1 MGHRA, CDR2 YSYEKL. The CDR3 spells CASSQAGTLEGLFF. Here the CDR3 DNA reads TGCGCCAGCAGCCAAGCGGGGACGCTGGAGGGGCTGTTTTTT.

This chain connects TRBV15 to TRBJ1-5; TRBD1 agrees at 9 bases. CDR3 length: 15 amino acids. J lost 7 bases, V lost 1 base, and 5 bases had no gene match. Germline loops: CDR1 LNHNV, CDR2 YYDKDF (reference sequence). The CDR3 DNA is TGTGCCACCAGCAGAGCCGGGACAGGGTCACAGCCCCAGCATTTT. Translated: CATSRAGTGSQPQHF.

The sample holds one count of this clone. The same CDR3 can be traced to other DNA sequences in this sample. The rearrangement links TRBV28 to TRBJ2-7, with a possible D match to TRBD1 (5 bases). V lost 5 bases and J lost 3, with 8 bases in between. The CDR3 sequence is 12 residues long. CDR1 is MDHEN, CDR2 SYDVKM, per germline. CDR3 amino acids: CASSRTGYEQYF. CDR3 bases: TGTGCCAGCAGTCGAACAGGCTACGAGCAGTACTTC.

The chain couples TRBV2 to TRBJ2-1, with TRBD2 matching over 13 bases. This CDR3 region has 15 residues. V shed 4 bases and J 7 bases; nucleotides not matched to a gene: 4. Germline V lookup: CDR1 SNHLY, CDR2 FYNNEI. The CDR3 coding sequence is TGTGCCAGCAGTGGCGGGACTAGCGGGAAGAATGAGCAGTTCTTC. Its protein product is CASSGGTSGKNEQFF.